Below are 30 T cell receptor beta chains sequenced from a single sample in a study of neoadjuvant anti-PD-1 for oral cavity cancer. Sequenced by immunoSEQ multiplex PCR; TCRdb stores in-frame clones only, minus some. In the table there are over 10,000 clones, less than 70% of which are singletons. The specimen comprised PBMCs, sampled before nivolumab (anti-PD-1) treatment. These receptors were taken from a person between 40 and 85 years old with oral cavity squamous cell carcinoma.

The V gene is TRBV30, the J gene TRBJ1-5; D is undetermined. V was trimmed by 2 bases and J by 3 bases, leaving 5 bases between them. The germline V gene has CDR1 GTSNPN and CDR2 SVGIG (reference sequence). CDR3 size: 12 residues. The CDR3 bases are TGTGCCTGGAGTAAGAACAATCAGCCCCAGCATTTT. Protein product: CAWSKNNQPQHF.

The chain recombines TRBV11-2 with TRBJ2-7, with D unclear. V was pared by 3 bases and J by 4 bases, with 13 bases between. CDR1 SGHAT and CDR2 FQNNGV come from the germline V gene. The CDR3 runs to 14 residues. CDR3 sequence reads: CASSFSPESYEQYF. The CDR3 coding sequence is TGTGCCAGCAGCTTCTCACCGGAGAGTTACGAGCAGTACTTC.

This chain connects TRBV4-1 to TRBJ2-4; D is possibly TRBD2 (7 bases). Germline values: CDR1 MGHRA, CDR2 YSYEKL. The CDR3 is 17 amino acids. The germline V and J ends were trimmed by 3 bases and 0 bases, with 15 bases remaining between them. In DNA, the CDR3 is TGCGCCAGCAGCCAGAGGGGGGGGCCCCAAGCCAAAAACATTCAGTACTTC. It yields the protein CASSQRGGPQAKNIQYF.

V and J are TRBV18 and TRBJ2-3; 8 bases are a match to TRBD1. V gave up 4 bases and J gave up 5 bases; unmatched junction bases: 8. CDR1 KGHSH and CDR2 LQKENI come from the germline V gene. This CDR3 region has 15 residues. The CDR3 sequence is CASSHVGRGQDTQYF. DNA of the CDR3: TGTGCCAGCTCACATGTTGGCAGGGGGCAAGATACGCAGTATTTT. Together with reference TRBV18 and TRBJ2-3, the CDR3 gives the full variable domain: NAGVMQNPRHLVRRRGQEARLRCSPMKGHSHVYWYRQLPEEGLKFMVYLQKENIIDESGMPKERFSAEFPKEGPSILRIQQVVRGDSAAYFCASSHVGRGQDTQYFGPGTRLTVL.

This chain connects TRBV4-2 to TRBJ2-7; 8 nucleotides align to TRBD1. Trimming took 2 bases from V and 6 from J; bases not matched to a gene: 6. The CDR3 has 14 amino acids. Per the germline V gene, CDR1 is LGHNA and CDR2 is YNFKEQ. The CDR3 bases are TGTGCCAGCAGCCAACTGACAGGGGTGGGCGAGCAGTACTTC. Protein product: CASSQLTGVGEQYF.

This clone has a single count. V gene TRBV27 combines with J gene TRBJ2-7; no clear D. This CDR3 is 15 amino acids long. V lost 5 bases and J 0 bases, leaving 14 bases between the germline ends. Per germline, CDR1 MNHEY and CDR2 SMNVEV (reference sequence). CDR3 bases: TGTGCCAGCAGTGGTAGTGGTCCCAGCTCCTACGAGCAGTACTTC. Translation: CASSGSGPSSYEQYF.

The J gene is TRBJ2-7, the V gene TRBV2, with 8 bases matching TRBD2. The CDR3 consists of 14 residues. The germline CDR1 and CDR2 sequences are SNHLY and FYNNEI. Unmatched junction bases numbered 8, after V lost 5 bases and J lost 5 bases. The CDR3 DNA sequence: TGTGCCAGCAGTTTCGGACTAGCCGGCGACGAGCAGTACTTC. It is translated as CASSFGLAGDEQYF.

This clone was recorded only once. This chain uses TRBV10-2 with TRBJ2-5; 14 bases fit TRBD2. V lost 8 bases to trimming and J lost 4 bases; unmatched junction nucleotides: 6. Looked up from germline, CDR1 is WSHSY and CDR2 is SAAADI. The CDR3 spans 15 residues. The CDR3 loop reads CASLGLAGGGETQYF. As DNA, the CDR3 is TGCGCCAGCCTTGGACTAGCGGGGGGAGGAGAGACCCAGTACTTC.

The chain carries TRBV29-1 and TRBJ2-3; D not resolved. V dropped 6 bases and J dropped 2 bases, with 9 bases sitting between them. The CDR3 length is 12 residues. In germline, CDR1 is SQVTM, CDR2 ANQGSEA. CDR3 sequence reads: CSVRRSTDTQYF. In nucleotides, the CDR3 is TGCAGCGTCCGACGGTCCACAGATACGCAGTATTTT.

This chain uses TRBV4-2 with TRBJ2-3; 10 bases agree with TRBD2. In germline, CDR1 is LGHNA, CDR2 YNFKEQ. The junction had 11 bases not matched to a gene; V was cut back by 1 base and J by 4 bases. This CDR3 region has 18 residues. CDR3 DNA sequence: TGTGCCAGCAGCCAAGTCCCTAGCGGGGGCCCGGACGCAGATACGCAGTATTTT. Its protein product is CASSQVPSGGPDADTQYF.

The genes are TRBV6-6 and TRBJ1-1; D remains ambiguous. CDR1 and CDR2 from the germline V gene are MNHNY and SVGAGI (reference sequence). V lost 4 bases and J 0 bases, leaving 6 bases between the germline ends. The CDR3 sequence is 13 residues long. The CDR3 protein is CASSFVMNTEAFF. CDR3 DNA sequence: TGTGCCAGCAGTTTTGTCATGAACACTGAAGCTTTCTTT.

V gene TRBV6-1 combines with J gene TRBJ2-5; either TRBD1 or TRBD2 may supply D (5 bases each). The CDR3 runs to 14 residues. Trimming shortened V by 2 bases and J by 4 bases, and 11 bases separated the two germline ends. CDR1 MNHNS and CDR2 SASEGT come from the germline V gene. This chain's CDR3 is CASSENVGVETQYF. CDR3 in DNA: TGTGCCAGCAGTGAAAATGTGGGGGTAGAGACCCAGTACTTC.

The V call is TRBV19, the J call TRBJ2-5, with a tentative D call TRBD2 (5 bases). The germline CDR1 and CDR2 sequences are LNHDA and SQIVND (reference sequence). The V gene lost 4 bases and the J gene lost 1 base, with 13 bases spanning the gap. This CDR3 has 15 amino acids. The CDR3 DNA is TGTGCCAGTAGTAACGGGAAGACGGTCCAAGAGACCCAGTACTTC. Its protein product is CASSNGKTVQETQYF.

This clone occurred a few times. The chain couples TRBV10-1 to TRBJ1-6, with 9 bases lining up with TRBD1. Germline CDR1 WNHNN, CDR2 SYGVQD (reference sequence). The CDR3 loop spans 14 amino acids. The ends lost 2 bases at V and 8 bases at J; junction bases unmatched: 1. The CDR3, as DNA: TGCGCCAGCAGTGAGACAGGGGGCGATTCACCCCTCCACTTT. This sequence encodes CASSETGGDSPLHF.

CDR3 in DNA: TGTGCCAGCAGTGTATACAATGAGCAGTTCTTC. This gives the protein CASSVYNEQFF. The chain carries TRBV6-1 and TRBJ2-1, with D uncertain. The CDR3 runs to 11 residues. The ends were cut back, 4 bases at V and 4 bases at J, with 2 bases in the middle. Germline V gene sequence: CDR1 MNHNS, CDR2 SASEGT.

This clone has a handful of counts. The rearrangement joins TRBV5-6 to TRBJ1-5; no reliable D call. Germline CDR1 and CDR2: SGHDT and YYEEEE. The CDR3 sequence is 13 residues long. The V gene lost 8 bases and the J gene lost 2 bases, with 11 bases spanning the gap. In DNA, the CDR3 is TGTGCCAGTTCGGCAACGGGCAATCAGCCCCAGCATTTT. Protein product: CASSATGNQPQHF.

This chain links TRBV7-9 with TRBJ2-2; 9 positions agree with TRBD1. The CDR3 spans 15 residues. V lost 4 bases to trimming and J lost 4 bases; unmatched junction nucleotides: 4. Looked up from germline, CDR1 is SEHNR and CDR2 is FQNEAQ (reference sequence). The CDR3 coding sequence is TGTGCCAGCAGCTACAGGGGGCCGGTCACCGGGGAGCTGTTTTTT. Protein sequence: CASSYRGPVTGELFF. The full variable domain, with the rest looked up from reference TRBV7-9 and TRBJ2-2, is DTGVSQNPRHKITKRGQNVTFRCDPISEHNRLYWYRQTLGQGPEFLTYFQNEAQLEKSRLLSDRFSAERPKGSFSTLEIQRTEQGDSAMYLCASSYRGPVTGELFFGEGSRLTVL.

This clone has just a few counts. The CDR3 bases are TGTGCCAGTAGTCCCCAAGGGGAGCTGTTTTTT. It yields the protein CASSPQGELFF. The genes are TRBV19 and TRBJ2-2; D ambiguous. The CDR3 covers 11 residues. V shed 5 bases and J shed 8 bases, with 6 bases lying between them. Germline CDR1 LNHDA, CDR2 SQIVND (reference sequence).

In its sample, this clone was seen a few times. The V call is TRBV2, the J call TRBJ1-4, with TRBD1 as a possible D gene (5 bases). Trimming removed 5 bases from V and 14 bases from J, with 21 bases in between. This CDR3 is built from 14 residues. The germline V gene encodes CDR1 SNHLY and CDR2 FYNNEI. The CDR3 coding sequence is TGTGCCAGCAGTACTTGGGACGCGGCTAAGGGGCTGTTTTTT. It yields the protein CASSTWDAAKGLFF.

The CDR3 loop reads CASSLTLRLAYEQYF. The CDR3 coding sequence is TGTGCCAGCAGCCTTACTTTGAGACTCGCCTACGAGCAGTACTTC. V is TRBV6-1 and J is TRBJ2-7, with D unclear. This CDR3 has 15 residues. Germline V gene lookup returns CDR1 MNHNS and CDR2 SASEGT. V dropped 6 bases and J dropped 2 bases, with 17 bases sitting between them.

CDR3 sequence (DNA): TGTGCCAGCAGCGTAGATGGCAGCGGGGGGACGCAGTATTTT. This gives the protein CASSVDGSGGTQYF. The rearrangement links TRBV9 to TRBJ2-3; TRBD2 matches 9 bases. Germline assignment: CDR1 SGDLS and CDR2 YYNGEE. J lost 9 bases, V lost 0 bases, and 5 bases had no gene match. There are 14 residues in the CDR3. The whole variable domain, filled in from reference TRBV9 and TRBJ2-3, reads DSGVTQTPKHLITATGQRVTLRCSPRSGDLSVYWYQQSLDQGLQFLIQYYNGEERAKGNILERFSAQQFPDLHSELNLSSLELGDSALYFCASSVDGSGGTQYFGPGTRLTVL.

The rearrangement uses TRBV29-1 and TRBJ2-7, with 9 bases lining up with TRBD1. Trimming at V came to 6 bases and at J to 6 bases, leaving 12 bases not matched to a gene. This CDR3 spans 14 amino acids. CDR1 is SQVTM, CDR2 ANQGSEA, per germline. CDR3 protein: CSVDGQGYASEQYF. The CDR3 DNA reads as TGCAGCGTGGATGGACAGGGGTATGCAAGCGAGCAGTACTTC.

The V and J genes are TRBV6-4 and TRBJ2-3, with D perhaps matching TRBD2 (5 bases). CDR3 length equals 14 residues. Germline lookup yields CDR1 MRHNA and CDR2 SNTAGT. V was clipped by 6 bases and J by 1 base, with 11 bases between them. The CDR3 sequence is CASRASGGTDTQYF. The CDR3 region has the DNA TGTGCCAGCAGAGCTTCCGGGGGCACAGATACGCAGTATTTT.

The J gene is TRBJ2-1, the V gene TRBV5-6; the match to TRBD2 covers 7 bases. Germline CDR1 SGHDT, CDR2 YYEEEE. This CDR3 is 13 amino acids long. V dropped 5 bases and J dropped 5; count of bases not matched to a gene: 4. Here the CDR3 reads CASRTLANNEQFF. DNA of the CDR3: TGTGCCAGCAGGACACTAGCGAACAATGAGCAGTTCTTC.

The chain has TRBV19 and TRBJ2-5; tentatively, D is TRBD1 or TRBD2 (5 bases each). This CDR3 has 16 amino acids. The ends were cut back, 4 bases at V and 5 bases at J, with 20 bases in the middle. In germline, CDR1 is LNHDA, CDR2 SQIVND (reference sequence). The CDR3 region has the DNA TGTGCCAGTAGTACCCGCGCGCCGGCCTGGGGGGAGACCCAGTACTTC. As protein: CASSTRAPAWGETQYF.

This clone appeared a single time. V and J are TRBV7-9 and TRBJ2-3; 11 bases line up with TRBD2. This CDR3 has 16 amino acids. V lost 2 bases, J lost 3 bases, and 4 bases stayed unmatched. The germline CDR1 and CDR2 sequences are SEHNR and FQNEAQ (reference sequence). The CDR3 DNA is TGTGCCAGCAGCTTAACTAGCGGGGGATCTACAGATACGCAGTATTTT. It translates to CASSLTSGGSTDTQYF. The full variable domain, with the rest looked up from reference TRBV7-9 and TRBJ2-3, is DTGVSQNPRHKITKRGQNVTFRCDPISEHNRLYWYRQTLGQGPEFLTYFQNEAQLEKSRLLSDRFSAERPKGSFSTLEIQRTEQGDSAMYLCASSLTSGGSTDTQYFGPGTRLTVL.

V gene TRBV5-1 combines with J gene TRBJ2-1; tentatively, D is TRBD1 (6 bases). CDR1 and CDR2 from the germline V gene are SGHRS and YFSETQ. The CDR3 spans 16 residues. Trimming took 2 bases from V and 0 from J, leaving 12 bases between them. CDR3 protein: CASSFYRASSYNEQFF. In nucleotides, the CDR3 is TGCGCCAGCAGCTTTTACAGGGCTAGCTCCTACAATGAGCAGTTCTTC. Complete variable domain (other parts from reference TRBV5-1 and TRBJ2-1): KAGVTQTPRYLIKTRGQQVTLSCSPISGHRSVSWYQQTPGQGLQFLFEYFSETQRNKGNFPGRFSGRQFSNSRSEMNVSTLELGDSALYLCASSFYRASSYNEQFFGPGTRLTVL.

CDR3 bases: TGTGCCAGCAGCGTAGCTCATCGACAGGGGCATGGCTACACCTTC. This sequence encodes CASSVAHRQGHGYTF. The chain couples TRBV9 to TRBJ1-2; 8 bases fit TRBD1. Germline CDR1 and CDR2: SGDLS and YYNGEE. The CDR3 is 15 amino acids. V lost 0 bases and J lost 6; bases outside the gene matches: 7.

The chain combines TRBV27 with TRBJ2-1; the match to TRBD2 covers 8 bases. V was clipped by 3 bases and J by 3 bases; unmatched bases: 4. Germline CDR1 is MNHEY and CDR2 is SMNVEV (reference sequence). The CDR3 covers 15 residues. This CDR3 is CASSFRGGNYNEQFF. CDR3 in DNA: TGTGCCAGCAGTTTTCGGGGGGGGAACTACAATGAGCAGTTCTTC.

CDR3 region: CASSPLVAGGYNEQFF. The CDR3 region has the DNA TGCGCCAGCAGCCCCTTGGTAGCGGGAGGCTACAATGAGCAGTTCTTC. The chain couples TRBV5-1 to TRBJ2-1; TRBD2 aligns across 10 bases. Unmatched junction bases numbered 7, after V lost 4 bases and J lost 3 bases. CDR1 is SGHRS, CDR2 YFSETQ, per germline. The CDR3 loop spans 16 amino acids. The variable domain in full, completed from reference TRBV5-1 and TRBJ2-1, reads KAGVTQTPRYLIKTRGQQVTLSCSPISGHRSVSWYQQTPGQGLQFLFEYFSETQRNKGNFPGRFSGRQFSNSRSEMNVSTLELGDSALYLCASSPLVAGGYNEQFFGPGTRLTVL.